This TCR beta chain was recovered during a study of control samples from healthy donors and cancer patients. Trimming pared 0 bases from V and 2 bases from J, leaving 14 bases between. This CDR3 has 16 amino acids. CDR1 is GTSNPN and CDR2 is SVGIG in the germline V gene (reference sequence). Repertoires were generated with immunoSEQ multiplex PCR, while TCRdb's copy carries only in-frame clones and drops some. The table lists around 80,000 clones, under 90% of them singletons. The chain couples TRBV30 to TRBJ2-1; D perhaps matches TRBD1 (6 bases). The sequenced material came from blood. The sequence derives from a man aged 45-65 years in good health. The CDR3 loop is CAWSVKTGMAYNEQFF. The CDR3 bases are TGTGCCTGGAGTGTAAAAACAGGGATGGCCTACAATGAGCAGTTCTTC.